This T cell receptor (beta chain) came from a study of T cells in Graves' hyperthyroidism and ophthalmopathy (dated by TCRdb to the late 2010s). Regarding the research as a whole: Peripheral blood was sampled at the time of initial diagnosis, prior to any treatment. The approximately 100 discovery patients were divided at random into training and test sets in a 7:3 ratio. TCR V-J signatures able to tell the groups apart were searched for in a discovery cohort of 90 to 100 patients, of whom more than 40 had Graves' ophthalmopathy and under 65 had stable Graves' hyperthyroidism. Thyroid tissue and blood T-cell repertoires from six Graves' hyperthyroidism patients were also compared in the study. Whether ophthalmopathy could be predicted prospectively was tested in an independent validation cohort made up of 18 to 20 hyperthyroidism patients plus 17 patients who later progressed to ophthalmopathy. After sampling, hyperthyroidism patients received methimazole starting at 30 mg daily, and ophthalmopathy patients received high-dose intravenous methylprednisolone. TCR Vbeta CDR3 sequencing of some 140 peripheral blood samples (over 40 ophthalmopathy, 75 hyperthyroidism and approximately 17 progressor patients) is reported in the paper. Results and caveats for the whole study, not just this receptor: Ophthalmopathy was separated from stable hyperthyroidism by a 13 V-J signature model, with approximately 90% sensitivity and roughly 84% specificity obtained in cross-validation and 80%/75% obtained in testing. Most expanded thyroid clonotypes (frequency above 0.001) were also detected in blood, a finding suggesting that blood repertoires may reflect thyroid immune responses. In validation, progression to ophthalmopathy was predicted by the model with roughly 71% sensitivity and under 85% specificity, a median of 6.5 months before onset. Sample size was not statistically predetermined, and blinding of investigators to group allocation was not performed.

From the germline V gene, CDR1 is MGHRA and CDR2 is YSYEKL. From the cysteine through the phenylalanine, the CDR3 covers 15 amino acids. Left in the record is the CDR3 DNA by itself, 45 bases read in frame from the first base. V sheds 0 bases and J sheds 6 bases, leaving 13 bases between their ends. The TCR beta CDR3 regions were amplified from RNA transcripts. For the first round of RT-PCR on the TCR CDR3, the HTBI primer set was used together with the Qiagen OneStep RT-PCR kit. A second multiplex PCR round built the libraries, followed by size selection and purification. The libraries were sequenced on an Illumina HiSeq2000 using paired-end 100 bp reads. The study's own analysis went as follows. Raw data were processed with SOAPnuke, discarding reads with adapters, uncalled bases, mean Phred below 15, or no exact constant-primer or identifier match. COPE v1.2.5 was used to merge high-quality paired reads, and clonotypes were defined as unique nucleotide sequences. Clonotypes were aligned to IMGT TRBV, TRBD and TRBJ reference segments using MiTCR v1.1. The analysis was restricted to V-J combinations with a frequency above 0.0001, which together covered just over 99% of the repertoires. A TCS score was defined as the ratio of F50 (clonal expansion) to E x V (chaos), with BLOSUM62-based TCRdist applied between CDR3 peptides within each V-J. Welch's t-statistics and random forest reduced just over 500 V-J features to under 15, which were used in a naive Bayes classifier (R e1071). The public reads were quality trimmed at Q25 with fastp and then assembled into clones with MiXCR by TCRdb, keeping productive beta chains. For every CDR3 protein sequence, its rows merge into one entry that carries the most common genes and DNA. These V and J calls originate from TCRdb's pipeline instead of the authors' own analysis. The sample table records roughly 630,000 distinct CDR3 sequences; 15% to 18% of these occur just once. The ten largest clonotypes hold roughly 7.3% of the sample.

Stable Graves' hyperthyroidism was defined as the absence of progression to ophthalmopathy over 18 months of follow-up. The hyperthyroidism patients were between 18 and 65 years old and newly diagnosed, with a disease duration of less than 2 months. Exclusion was applied to patients with uncontrolled infections, other autoimmune diseases, pregnancy or lactation. Diagnoses were established on the basis of clinical symptoms, serum thyroxine and TRAb, thyroid ultrasound, and orbital computed tomography. Ficoll-Paque density gradient centrifugation was used to isolate PBMCs from under 11 ml of fresh peripheral blood. Total RNA was extracted with Trizol reagent, and quality was checked on an Agilent 2100 Bioanalyzer. In the case of this clonotype: There is no known antigen for this receptor. Base qualities were left out, and no much larger clone turns up one base away.

The chain is made from TRBV4-1 and TRBJ2-3; the D gene is not confidently resolved. The clonotype was recovered from a woman in her 30s with Graves' hyperthyroidism. The sample was blood. The DNA sequence follows: TGCGCCAGCAGCCAAGATGAAGCGAGGACGGATACGCAGTATTTT. Its coded protein is CASSQDEARTDTQYF.